The 14 T cell receptor beta chains listed next were all sequenced from one sample in a study of blood T cells in healthy people across ages. Next came a second PCR, run for about 6 to 12 cycles, which used a sample-barcoded 5' primer along with a J-beta primer mix. TCRdb passed the 5' RACE reads through MiXCR, listing each CDR3 protein once. The sample includes 650,000 to 700,000 distinct CDR3 sequences, about 51% of them seen just once. Sample: blood. Receptors originate from a woman aged 80 or over in good health.

A note on this clonotype: It may be a read error: a sequence one base away is much more abundant. V usage is TRBV24-1 and J usage is TRBJ2-1; tentatively, D is TRBD1 or TRBD2 (5 bases each). Germline CDR1 and CDR2: KGHDR and SFDVKD. The CDR3 length is 15 residues. Trimming removed 10 bases from V and 7 bases from J, with 22 bases in between. The CDR3 DNA reads TGTGCCACTGGAGGTAGGAAGGGGAGTGTGAATGAGCAGTTCTTC. It codes for CATGGRKGSVNEQFF.

The chain is built from TRBV12-3 or TRBV12-4 and TRBJ1-1; a weak D match, TRBD1 (6 bases). The CDR3 runs 14 residues. Trimming removed 5 bases at V and 1 base at J, with 11 bases between. Written as DNA, the CDR3 is TGTGCCAGCAGTGCCTCACAGGGGAACACTGAAGCTTTCTTT. Translation gives CASSASQGNTEAFF.

The chain combines TRBV6-5 with TRBJ1-1; tentative D call: TRBD1 (6 bases). V was cut by 4 bases and J by 4 bases, with 16 bases left in between. The CDR3 length is 15 residues. CDR1 is MNHEY, CDR2 SVGAGI, per germline. The chain's CDR3 is CASSWSRGQGTEAFF. DNA of the CDR3: TGTGCCAGCAGTTGGAGTCGGGGGCAGGGCACTGAAGCTTTCTTT.

This rearrangement joins TRBV5-1 to TRBJ2-1, with D perhaps TRBD1 or TRBD2 (5 bases each). V lost 7 bases to trimming and J lost 0 bases, with 20 bases between them. CDR3 size: 17 residues. Germline loops: CDR1 SGHRS, CDR2 YFSETQ. This CDR3 reads CASRKGNGASSYNEQFF. For the CDR3, the DNA is TGCGCCAGCCGTAAGGGGAACGGGGCCAGCTCCTACAATGAGCAGTTCTTC.

A note on this clonotype: A far bigger clonotype differs at one base, so this is likely a read error. The chain uses TRBV21-1 and TRBJ2-1. TRBV21-1 constitutes a pseudogene. This CDR3 is built from 12 residues. The CDR3 sequence: CASSRLQETQFF. CDR3 DNA sequence: TGTGCCAGCAGCCGTTTACAAGAGACCCAGTTCTTC.

This clonotype came up many times. The V and J genes are TRBV7-2 and TRBJ2-7, with D perhaps TRBD1 (6 bases). Per the germline V gene, CDR1 is SGHTA and CDR2 is FQGNSA. This CDR3 has 13 residues. The V gene lost 5 bases and the J gene lost 0 bases, with 8 bases spanning the gap. CDR3 protein: CASSQGGSYEQYF. CDR3 DNA: TGTGCCAGCAGCCAAGGGGGCTCCTACGAGCAGTACTTC.

This clonotype was seen many times. The chain couples TRBV12-3 or TRBV12-4 to TRBJ2-3; TRBD2 is a possible D gene (6 bases). CDR3 length: 15 residues. Deletions cut 6 bases from V and 6 bases from J, with 19 bases between. CDR3 loop: CASRDFGTGGDTQYF. The CDR3 nucleotides read TGTGCCAGCAGGGACTTTGGGACTGGAGGGGATACGCAGTATTTT.

The chain carries TRBV7-9 and TRBJ2-3; D unresolved. V lost 5 bases and J lost 7, with 7 bases in between. Germline CDR1 reads SEHNR; CDR2 reads FQNEAQ (reference sequence). This CDR3 spans 11 amino acids. As DNA, the CDR3 is TGTGCCAGCAGCGAACAGTATACGCAGTATTTT. It yields the protein CASSEQYTQYF. Full variable domain (rest looked up from reference TRBV7-9 and TRBJ2-3): DTGVSQNPRHKITKRGQNVTFRCDPISEHNRLYWYRQTLGQGPEFLTYFQNEAQLEKSRLLSDRFSAERPKGSFSTLEIQRTEQGDSAMYLCASSEQYTQYFGPGTRLTVL.

With respect to this clonotype: Possible read error: a much larger clone is one base away. The rearrangement uses TRBV7-2 and TRBJ1-4; 9 bases are shared with TRBD1. V shed 5 bases and J 5 bases; nucleotides not matched to a gene: 6. This CDR3 is 15 amino acids long. Germline V gene sequence: CDR1 SGHTA, CDR2 FQGNSA. The DNA for the CDR3 is TGTGCCAGCAGCGGTACCGGGACAGGGAATGAAAAACTGTTTTTT. Translation gives CASSGTGTGNEKLFF.

This clonotype was recorded once. V and J are TRBV3-1 and TRBJ2-7, with 7 bases matching TRBD2. TRBJ2-5 explains the end of the DNA better; the J call may be wrong. This CDR3 has 15 amino acids. The germline gives CDR1 LGHDT, CDR2 YNNKEL (reference sequence). CDR3 sequence (DNA): TGTGCCAGCAGCCAAGTTAATCCGGGGGGTGAGACCCAGTACTTC. Protein product: CASSQVNPGGETQYF.

Details on this clonotype: A much more abundant neighbour one base away suggests this may be a read error. This chain connects TRBV3-1 to TRBJ2-1; D gene uncertain. The germline gives CDR1 LGHDT, CDR2 YNNKEL (reference sequence). The CDR3 contains 15 residues. Deletions cut 3 bases from V and 6 bases from J, with 15 bases between. The chain's CDR3 is CASSQGKGRGNEQFF. The CDR3 nucleotides read TGTGCCAGCAGCCAGGGCAAGGGAAGAGGCAATGAGCAGTTCTTC.

With regard to this clonotype: This could be a read error, since a much larger clone is one nucleotide away. The chain joins TRBV5-1 to TRBJ2-1; D is unresolved. The CDR3 extends over 13 amino acids. Germline V gives CDR1 SGHRS, CDR2 YFSETQ. CDR3 DNA: TGCGCCAGCAGTGACATCTCGTACAATGTGCAGTTCTTC. This codes for CASSDISYNVQFF.

The chain has TRBV7-3 and TRBJ2-5, with TRBD1 as a possible D gene (6 bases). Germline values: CDR1 SGHTA, CDR2 FQGTGA. The V and J ends lost 3 bases and 1 base respectively, with 12 bases between them. The CDR3 extends over 15 amino acids. CDR3 sequence (DNA): TGTGCCAGCAGCTTCTGGGGGCGACCCCAAGAGACCCAGTACTTC. Residues: CASSFWGRPQETQYF.

The V gene is TRBV15, the J gene TRBJ1-4; D gene uncertain. CDR1 and CDR2 (germline): LNHNV, YYDKDF (reference sequence). This CDR3 comprises 17 residues. Trimming shortened V by 5 bases and J by 0 bases, and 16 bases separated the two germline ends. The CDR3 DNA follows: TGTGCCACCAGCCGAGGCCGCCCCTCCACAACTAATGAAAAACTGTTTTTT. This gives the protein CATSRGRPSTTNEKLFF. Combining the CDR3 with reference TRBV15 and TRBJ1-4 gives the whole variable domain DAMVIQNPRYQVTQFGKPVTLSCSQTLNHNVMYWYQQKSSQAPKLLFHYYDKDFNNEADTPDNFQSRRPNTSFCFLDIRSPGLGDTAMYLCATSRGRPSTTNEKLFFGSGTQLSVL.